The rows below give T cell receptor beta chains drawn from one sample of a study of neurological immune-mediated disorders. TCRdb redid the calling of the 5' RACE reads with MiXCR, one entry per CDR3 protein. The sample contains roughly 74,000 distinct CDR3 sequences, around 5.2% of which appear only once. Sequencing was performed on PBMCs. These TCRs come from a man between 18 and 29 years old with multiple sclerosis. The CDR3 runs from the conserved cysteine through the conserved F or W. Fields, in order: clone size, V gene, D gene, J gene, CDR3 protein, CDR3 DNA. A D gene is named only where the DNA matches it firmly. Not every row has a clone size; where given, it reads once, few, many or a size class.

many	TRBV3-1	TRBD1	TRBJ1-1	CASSQTGGNTEAFF	TGTGCCAGCAGCCAAACAGGGGGGAACACTGAAGCTTTCTTT
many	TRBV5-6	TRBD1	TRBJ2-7	CASSLVDRALGEQYF	TGTGCCAGCAGCTTGGTGGACAGGGCGTTGGGGGAGCAGTACTTC
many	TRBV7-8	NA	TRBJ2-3	CASSRQGVVPWDTQYF	TGTGCCAGCAGCCGACAAGGGGTGGTCCCCTGGGATACGCAGTATTTT
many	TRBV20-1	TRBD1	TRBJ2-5	CSARDGQGAQETQYF	TGCAGTGCTAGAGATGGGCAGGGGGCGCAAGAGACCCAGTACTTC
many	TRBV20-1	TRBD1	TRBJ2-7	CSAEGAGGDEQYF	TGCAGTGCCGAGGGGGCAGGGGGAGACGAGCAGTACTTC
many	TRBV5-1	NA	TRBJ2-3	CASSLGWQISDTQYF	TGCGCCAGCAGCTTGGGATGGCAGATCTCAGATACGCAGTATTTT
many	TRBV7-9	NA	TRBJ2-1	CASSLINEQFF	TGTGCCAGCAGCTTAATAAATGAGCAGTTCTTC
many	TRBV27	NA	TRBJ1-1	CASSFRLNTEAFF	TGTGCCAGCAGTTTCCGTCTGAACACTGAAGCTTTCTTT
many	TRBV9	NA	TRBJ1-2	CASSVANRAYGYTF	TGTGCCAGCAGCGTAGCGAACAGGGCGTATGGCTACACCTTC
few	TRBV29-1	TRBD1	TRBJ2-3	CSAGTVGFRDTQYF	TGCAGCGCCGGGACAGTGGGATTCCGTGATACGCAGTATTTT
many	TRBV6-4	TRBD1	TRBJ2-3	CASSDSGTGGTDTQYF	TGTGCCAGCAGTGACTCAGGAACAGGGGGCACAGATACGCAGTATTTT
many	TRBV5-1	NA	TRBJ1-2	CASSLEEGGNYGYTF	TGCGCCAGCAGCTTGGAGGAGGGAGGAAACTATGGCTACACCTTC
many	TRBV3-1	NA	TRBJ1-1	CASSKPSGGAGKNTEAFF	TGTGCCAGCAGTAAGCCCTCGGGGGGAGCCGGAAAGAACACTGAAGCTTTCTTT
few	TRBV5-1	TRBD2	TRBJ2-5	CASSLGTTSGQETQYF	TGCGCCAGCAGCTTGGGTACGACTAGCGGACAAGAGACCCAGTACTTC
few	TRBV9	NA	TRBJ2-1	CASSVQGGNEQFF	TGTGCCAGCAGCGTCCAGGGGGGCAATGAGCAGTTCTTC
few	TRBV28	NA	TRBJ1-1	CASTSPGFGTEAFF	TGTGCCAGCACAAGCCCGGGATTCGGCACTGAAGCTTTCTTT
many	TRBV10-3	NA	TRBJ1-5	CAIRENSNQPQHF	TGTGCCATCCGGGAGAATAGCAATCAGCCCCAGCATTTT
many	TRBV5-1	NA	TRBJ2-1	CASSLASGTQEQFF	TGCGCCAGCAGCTTGGCCTCAGGGACTCAAGAGCAGTTCTTC
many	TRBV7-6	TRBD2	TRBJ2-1	CASSLESGANNEQFF	TGTGCCAGCAGCTTGGAGAGCGGGGCCAACAATGAGCAGTTCTTC
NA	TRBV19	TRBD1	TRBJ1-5	CASSNQGAPNQPQNF	TGTGCCAGTAGCAACCAGGGGGCGCCCAATCAGCCCCAGAATTTT
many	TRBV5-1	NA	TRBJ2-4	CASSLVAVPIRGKIQYF	TGCGCCAGCAGCTTGGTTGCGGTTCCGATACGGGGGAAAATTCAGTACTTC
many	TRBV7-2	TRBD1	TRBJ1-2	CASSSDRANYGYTF	TGTGCCAGCAGCTCGGACAGGGCTAACTATGGCTACACCTTC